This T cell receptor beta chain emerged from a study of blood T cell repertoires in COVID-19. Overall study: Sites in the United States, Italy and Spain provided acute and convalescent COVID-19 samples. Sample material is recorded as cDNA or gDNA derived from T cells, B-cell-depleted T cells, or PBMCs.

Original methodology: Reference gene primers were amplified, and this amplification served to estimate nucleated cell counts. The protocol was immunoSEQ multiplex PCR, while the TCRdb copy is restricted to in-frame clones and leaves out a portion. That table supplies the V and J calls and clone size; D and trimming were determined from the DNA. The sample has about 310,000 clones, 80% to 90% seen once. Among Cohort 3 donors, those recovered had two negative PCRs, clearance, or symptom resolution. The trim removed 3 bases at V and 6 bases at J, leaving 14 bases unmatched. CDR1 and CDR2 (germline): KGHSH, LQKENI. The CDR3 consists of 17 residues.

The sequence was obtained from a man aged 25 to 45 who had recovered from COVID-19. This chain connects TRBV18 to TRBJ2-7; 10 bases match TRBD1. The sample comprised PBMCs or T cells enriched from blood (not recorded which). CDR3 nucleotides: TGTGCCAGCTCACCTAACGGCTTAGGGACAGGGGTACTCGAGCAGTACTTC. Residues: CASSPNGLGTGVLEQYF.